The entry below gives a single T cell receptor (beta chain) sequence along with its context. Generated by immunoSEQ multiplex PCR, the TCRdb table keeps only in-frame clones and is missing some. The repertoire includes nearly 70,000 clones, roughly nine tenths of them detected once, and about 4.9% sits in the top ten. These data are taken from a study of technical replicates of blood from a few donors. Germline V CDR1 and CDR2: MRHNA, SNTAGT. The junction had 2 bases not matched to a gene; V was cut back by 6 bases and J by 7 bases. There are 12 residues in the CDR3. The V gene is TRBV6-4, the J gene TRBJ2-1; 8 nucleotides align to TRBD1. The source of this sequence is a human donor in good health. Some clones in this sample may be carry-over from other donors' samples. Sequencing was carried out using PBMCs. CDR3 in amino acids: CASRGQANEQFF. CDR3 sequence (DNA): TGTGCCAGCAGGGGACAGGCAAATGAGCAGTTCTTC.